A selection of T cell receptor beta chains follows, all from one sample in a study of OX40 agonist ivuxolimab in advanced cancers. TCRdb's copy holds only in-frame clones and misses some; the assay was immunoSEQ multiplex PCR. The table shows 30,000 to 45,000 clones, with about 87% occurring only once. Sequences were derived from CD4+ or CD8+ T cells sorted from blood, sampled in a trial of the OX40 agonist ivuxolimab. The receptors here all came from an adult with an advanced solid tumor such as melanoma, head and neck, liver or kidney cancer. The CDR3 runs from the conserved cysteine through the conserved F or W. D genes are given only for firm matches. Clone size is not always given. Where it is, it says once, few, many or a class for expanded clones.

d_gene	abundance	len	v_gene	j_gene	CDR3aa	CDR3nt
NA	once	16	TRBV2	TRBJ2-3	CASSEALGLRTDTQYF	TGTGCCAGCAGTGAAGCGCTTGGACTAAGGACAGATACGCAGTATTTT
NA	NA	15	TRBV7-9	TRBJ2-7	CASSLEGQLGYEQYF	TGTGCCAGCAGCTTAGAGGGCCAACTGGGATACGAGCAGTACTTC
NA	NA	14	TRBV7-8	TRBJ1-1	CASSRGTSSTEAFF	TGTGCCAGCAGCCGTGGCACGAGTAGTACTGAAGCTTTCTTT
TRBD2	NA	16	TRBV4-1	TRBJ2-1	CASSQEFLAGENEQFF	TGCGCCAGCAGCCAAGAATTTCTAGCGGGTGAAAATGAGCAGTTCTTC
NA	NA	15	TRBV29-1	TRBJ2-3	CSVGSSGSNPDTQYF	TGCAGCGTTGGGTCCAGCGGAAGTAATCCAGATACGCAGTATTTT
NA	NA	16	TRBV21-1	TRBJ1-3	CASSKAGRGSGNTIYF	TGTGCCAGCAGCAAAGCAGGCAGGGGCTCTGGAAACACCATATATTTT
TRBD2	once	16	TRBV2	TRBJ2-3	CASSSLAGGRTDTQYF	TGTGCCAGCAGTTCACTAGCGGGAGGGCGGACAGATACGCAGTATTTT
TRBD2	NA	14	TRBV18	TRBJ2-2	CASSSGINTGELFF	TGTGCCAGCTCAAGCGGGATAAACACCGGGGAGCTGTTTTTT
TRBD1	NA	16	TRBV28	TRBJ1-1	CASSLLEGARGTEAFF	TGTGCCAGCAGTTTACTGGAGGGGGCAAGGGGAACTGAAGCTTTCTTT
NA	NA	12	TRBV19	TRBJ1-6	CASCRGNSPLHF	TGTGCCAGTTGTCGGGGGAATTCACCCCTCCACTTT
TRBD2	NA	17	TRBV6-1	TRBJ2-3	CASSETAGGLRTDTQYF	TGTGCCAGCAGTGAAACGGCGGGAGGGCTTCGCACAGATACGCAGTATTTT
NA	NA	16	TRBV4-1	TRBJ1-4	CASSTQIDATNEKLFF	TGCGCCAGCAGCACCCAAATAGACGCAACTAATGAAAAACTGTTTTTT
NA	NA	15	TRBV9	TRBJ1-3	CASSGSLGGGNTIYF	TGTGCCAGCAGCGGGTCCCTGGGTGGAGGAAACACCATATATTTT
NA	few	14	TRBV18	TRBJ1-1	CASSPPHLNTEAFF	TGTGCCAGCTCACCCCCTCACTTGAACACTGAAGCTTTCTTT
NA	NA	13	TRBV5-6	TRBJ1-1	CASRQQANTEAFF	TGTGCCAGCAGACAACAAGCGAACACTGAAGCTTTCTTT
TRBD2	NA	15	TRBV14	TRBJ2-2	CASRKLAGNTGELFF	TGTGCCAGCAGGAAACTAGCGGGCAACACCGGGGAGCTGTTTTTT
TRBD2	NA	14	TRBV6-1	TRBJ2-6	CASSRGAGANVLTF	TGTGCCAGCAGCCGGGGGGCTGGGGCCAACGTCCTGACTTTC
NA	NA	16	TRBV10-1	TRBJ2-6	CASSESWGAGANVLTF	TGCGCCAGCAGTGAGTCGTGGGGGGCAGGGGCCAACGTCCTGACTTTC
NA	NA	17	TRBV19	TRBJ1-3	CASSLRSGMTSGNTIYF	TGTGCCAGTAGTTTACGTTCCGGGATGACCTCTGGAAACACCATATATTTT
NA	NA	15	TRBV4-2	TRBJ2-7	CASSQDQGLLYEQYF	TGTGCCAGCAGCCAAGATCAAGGCCTTCTCTACGAGCAGTACTTC
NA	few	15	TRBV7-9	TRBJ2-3	CASSLGLVLTDTQYF	TGTGCCAGCAGCTTAGGACTAGTTCTAACAGATACGCAGTATTTT
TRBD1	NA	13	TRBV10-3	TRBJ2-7	CAISGTGGREQYF	TGTGCCATCTCCGGGACAGGGGGCCGGGAGCAGTACTTC
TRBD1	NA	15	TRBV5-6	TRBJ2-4	CASSTLGQGKNIQYF	TGTGCCAGCAGCACCCTCGGACAGGGTAAAAACATTCAGTACTTC
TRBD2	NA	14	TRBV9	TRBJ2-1	CASSARLAGDEQFF	TGTGCCAGCAGCGCCCGACTAGCGGGAGACGAGCAGTTCTTC
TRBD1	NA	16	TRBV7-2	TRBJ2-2	CASSLTGNKDRERLFF	TGTGCCAGCAGCTTAACGGGTAACAAAGACAGGGAGCGGCTGTTTTTT
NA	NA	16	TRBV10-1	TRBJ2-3	CASSGRKGGPADTQYF	TGCGCCAGCAGTGGCAGGAAAGGGGGGCCCGCAGATACGCAGTATTTT
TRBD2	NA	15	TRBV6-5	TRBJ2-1	CASSPTSGSVYEQFF	TGTGCCAGCAGTCCTACTAGCGGGAGTGTTTATGAGCAGTTCTTC
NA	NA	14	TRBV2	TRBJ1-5	CASRGDGDRQPQHF	TGTGCCAGCAGAGGGGACGGTGACAGACAGCCCCAGCATTTT
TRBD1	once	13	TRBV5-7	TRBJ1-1	CASSLGWGQGAFF	TGTGCCAGCAGCTTAGGATGGGGACAGGGAGCTTTCTTT
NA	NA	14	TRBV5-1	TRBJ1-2	CASSSEETLYGYTF	TGCGCCAGCAGTTCGGAAGAGACCCTCTATGGCTACACCTTC
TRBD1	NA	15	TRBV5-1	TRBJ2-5	CASSSLGTDQETQYF	TGCGCCAGCAGCTCCTTAGGGACAGACCAAGAGACCCAGTACTTC
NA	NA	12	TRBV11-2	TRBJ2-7	CASSPTAHEQYF	TGTGCCAGCAGCCCGACGGCCCACGAGCAGTACTTC
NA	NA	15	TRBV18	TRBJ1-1	CASSPSGQKNTEAFF	TGTGCCAGCTCCCCCAGCGGACAGAAGAACACTGAAGCTTTCTTT
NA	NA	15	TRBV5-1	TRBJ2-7	CASRPGTFGTYEQYF	TGCGCCAGCAGACCAGGGACTTTCGGGACCTACGAGCAGTACTTC
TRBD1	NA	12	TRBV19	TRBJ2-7	CATRDRVHEQYF	TGTGCCACCCGGGACAGGGTCCACGAGCAGTACTTC
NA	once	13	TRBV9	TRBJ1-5	CASSARPNQPQHF	TGTGCCAGCAGCGCCCGTCCCAATCAGCCCCAGCATTTT
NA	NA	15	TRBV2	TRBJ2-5	CASSGTAGLGETQYF	TGTGCCAGCAGCGGAACGGCAGGGCTTGGAGAGACCCAGTACTTC
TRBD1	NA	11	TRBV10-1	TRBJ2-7	CASGTGHEQYF	TGCGCCAGCGGGACAGGACACGAGCAGTACTTC
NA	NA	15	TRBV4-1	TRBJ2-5	CASSLSDQNGETQYF	TGCGCCAGCAGCCTTTCTGACCAGAATGGGGAGACCCAGTACTTC
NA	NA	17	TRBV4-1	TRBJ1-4	CASSQESRGSTNEKLFF	TGCGCCAGCAGCCAAGAATCCAGGGGTTCCACTAATGAAAAACTGTTTTTT
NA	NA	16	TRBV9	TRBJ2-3	CASSPRTGGSTDTQYF	TGTGCCAGCAGCCCCCGGACTGGGGGAAGCACAGATACGCAGTATTTT
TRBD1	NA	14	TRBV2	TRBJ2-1	CASSATGVDNEQFF	TGTGCCAGCAGTGCCACAGGGGTGGACAATGAGCAGTTCTTC
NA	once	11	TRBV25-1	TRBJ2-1	CASAWGDEQFF	TGTGCCAGCGCTTGGGGGGATGAGCAGTTCTTC
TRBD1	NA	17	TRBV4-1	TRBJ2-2	CASSAGDRGMNTGELFF	TGCGCCAGCAGCGCGGGGGACAGGGGAATGAACACCGGGGAGCTGTTTTTT
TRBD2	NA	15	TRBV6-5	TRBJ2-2	CASRLAGMTPGELFF	TGTGCCAGCAGATTAGCGGGAATGACACCCGGGGAGCTGTTTTTT
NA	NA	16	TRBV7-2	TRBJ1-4	CASSSNSAATNEKLFF	TGTGCCAGCAGCTCGAACAGCGCTGCAACTAATGAAAAACTGTTTTTT
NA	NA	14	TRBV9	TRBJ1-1	CASSVATRNTEAFF	TGTGCCAGCAGCGTAGCCACAAGGAACACTGAAGCTTTCTTT